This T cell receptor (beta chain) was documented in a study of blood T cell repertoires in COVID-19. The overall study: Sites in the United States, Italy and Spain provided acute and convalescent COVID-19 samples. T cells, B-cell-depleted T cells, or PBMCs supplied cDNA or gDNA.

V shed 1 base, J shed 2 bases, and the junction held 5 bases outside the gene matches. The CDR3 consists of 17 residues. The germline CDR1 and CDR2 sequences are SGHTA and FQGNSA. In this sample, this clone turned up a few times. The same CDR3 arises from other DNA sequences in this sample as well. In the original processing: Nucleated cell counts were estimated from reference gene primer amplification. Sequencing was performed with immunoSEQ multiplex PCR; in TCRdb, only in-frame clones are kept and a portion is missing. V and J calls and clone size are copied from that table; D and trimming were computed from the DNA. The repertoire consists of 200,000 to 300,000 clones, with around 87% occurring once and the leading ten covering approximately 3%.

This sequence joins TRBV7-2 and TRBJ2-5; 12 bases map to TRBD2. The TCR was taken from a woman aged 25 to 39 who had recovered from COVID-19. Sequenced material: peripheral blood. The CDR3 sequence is CASSLERLAGGQETQYF. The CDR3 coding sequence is TGTGCCAGCAGCTTAGAAAGGCTAGCGGGGGGGCAAGAGACCCAGTACTTC.